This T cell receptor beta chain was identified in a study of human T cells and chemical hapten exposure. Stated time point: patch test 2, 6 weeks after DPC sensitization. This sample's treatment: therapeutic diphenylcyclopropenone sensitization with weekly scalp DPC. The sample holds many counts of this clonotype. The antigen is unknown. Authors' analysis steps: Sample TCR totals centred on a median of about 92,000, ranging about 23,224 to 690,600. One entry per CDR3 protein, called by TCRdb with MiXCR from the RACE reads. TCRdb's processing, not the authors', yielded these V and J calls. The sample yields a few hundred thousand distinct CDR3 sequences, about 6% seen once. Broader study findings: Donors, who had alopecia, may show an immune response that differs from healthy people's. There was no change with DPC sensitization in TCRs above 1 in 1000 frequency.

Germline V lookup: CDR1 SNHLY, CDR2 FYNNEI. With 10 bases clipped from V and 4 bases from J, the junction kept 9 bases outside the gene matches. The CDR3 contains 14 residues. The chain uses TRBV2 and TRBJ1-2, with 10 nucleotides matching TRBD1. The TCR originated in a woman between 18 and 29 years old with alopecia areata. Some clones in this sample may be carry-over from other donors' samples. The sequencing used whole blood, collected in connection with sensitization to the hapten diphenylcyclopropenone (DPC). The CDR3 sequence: CANPRTGGGYGYTF. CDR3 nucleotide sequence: TGTGCCAACCCTAGGACAGGGGGGGGCTATGGCTACACCTTC.